The subject of this entry is one T cell receptor beta chain. This clonotype was recorded at least ten times. The specificity of this receptor is unknown. No much larger clonotype is one base removed from it; base qualities were not supplied. The donors were 40 or so Caucasian individuals from Russia, aged roughly 6 to 90 years, who were systemically healthy. Each donor gave about 9.7 milliliters of peripheral blood, drawn into EDTA-treated Vacutainer tubes. PBMCs were isolated by Ficoll-Paque density-gradient centrifugation, with at least 6 million obtained per sample. Total RNA was extracted from PBMCs with Trizol reagent, with at least 6 micrograms obtained per sample. For every donor, an aliquot of PBMCs went through flow cytometry to measure the percentages of naive CD45RAhigh/CD27high T cells. Looking up the germline V gene yields CDR1 MNHEY and CDR2 SVGAGI. From the cysteine up to the phenylalanine, the CDR3 has a length of 15 residues. The only DNA kept is the CDR3, 45 bases in frame from the first base. V is shortened by 5 bases, J by 6 bases, and the region joining them spans 17 bases.

Library preparation employed 5' RACE. Sequencing relied on an Illumina HiSeq 2500. A second PCR of roughly 7 to 11 cycles was performed with a sample-barcoded 5' primer and a J-beta primer mix. A unique molecular identifier was introduced onto each TCR beta cDNA molecule by a template-switch 5' adaptor carrying 12 random nucleotides. Each sample yielded at least 2.5 million CDR3-containing paired-end reads. First-strand cDNA was synthesized from all RNA with the Mint cDNA synthesis kit, primed by a TRBC-specific oligonucleotide. Following uracil-DNA glycosylase treatment, all cDNA underwent a first 18-cycle PCR with the universal primers M1SS and BC2_uni_R. Processing in the source paper ran as follows. For normalization, 1 million high-quality reads were randomly selected from each sample, with every read carrying a distinct molecular identifier. Instead of being binned into consensus sequences, reads that shared molecular identifiers were thrown out. CDR3 identification, clonotype clustering and error correction used MiTCR with a Q25 quality threshold and the strictest error-elimination algorithm. A nonparametric unseen species model with Euler transformation was used to estimate a lower bound on total TCR beta diversity. TCRdb applied fastp at Q25 and MiXCR to the public reads, then kept only in-frame beta chains. All rows with the same CDR3 protein become a single entry with the most common DNA and genes. The V and J calls follow TCRdb's processing rather than the paper's. In all, the sample holds roughly 900,000 distinct CDR3 sequences, and about 30% of those were seen once. 15% to 20% of the sample goes to the ten largest clones.

The data are from a study of blood T cells in healthy people across ages (dated by TCRdb to between 2014 and 2017). Looking at the study overall: In model experiments, roughly one uniquely barcoded TCR beta cDNA molecule per two T cells was captured by template switching. Two additional independent replicas of 1 million unique cDNA reads from the same blood draw were analyzed for two donors (one aged 18 to 30 and one aged 80 or older). Donors of different ages were randomly distributed across sequencing lanes to avoid experimental bias. Four age groups were formed from the donors: young (average approximately 15 years), middle-aged (more than 35), aged (under 70) and long-lived (around 80). To track age-related changes in TCR beta repertoire diversity, the study relied on deep sequencing normalized with unique cDNA molecular identifiers.

The paper's findings and limits, for the study overall: The percentage of naive T cells measured by flow cytometry correlated strongly with observed TCR beta diversity. As age increased, observed TCR beta diversity per million T cells dropped in a roughly linear way, and a significant reduction was already evident by age 40. Because donor CMV infection status was unknown, age-related changes in expanded clonotypes were potentially confounded. Estimates of total diversity from one million sequenced T cells were regarded as lower bounds and underestimates. Since profiling was done on bulk unsorted PBMCs, naive and antigen-experienced compartments could not be conclusively compared. Compared with the aged group, the long-lived group had more naive CD4+ T cells, fewer expanded clones and increased TCR diversity, a pattern suggesting age selection.

The origin of this receptor is an elderly woman in good health. The chain is assembled from TRBV6-5 and TRBJ2-1; the D gene cannot be resolved beyond TRBD1 or TRBD2, each matching 5 bases. Sequenced: blood. The base sequence is TGTGCCAGCAGTGCTACTTCTTGGGACGGCAATGAGCAGTTCTTC. Its amino acids are CASSATSWDGNEQFF.